This TCR beta chain was identified during a study of CD8 T cells in Susac syndrome. Study results and caveats: As acknowledged by the study, its TCR sequencing and HLA analysis included a relatively small number of individuals.

The sequenced target, TCR beta, came from blood CD8+ and CD4+ T cells. Controls were healthy donors (matched for age and sex). As for this clonotype: Its antigen is unidentified.

An amount of RNA that ranged from roughly 0.45 to 1 ug was reverse transcribed with random hexamers. It was immunoSEQ multiplex PCR that amplified TCR beta CDR3 across 54 Vbeta and 13 Jbeta. TCRdb processed the immunoSEQ multiplex PCR reads anew with MiXCR; each CDR3 protein has one entry. The sample carries 130,000 to 150,000 distinct CDR3 sequences, around 94% recorded once. This CDR3 contains 12 residues. This chain links TRBV1 with TRBJ1-5; the table's D call TRBD1 went unverified against the DNA. TRBV1 represents a pseudogene. The receptor comes from a human donor in good health. Sequencing was performed on CD8+ T cells from PBMCs. The CDR3 spells CTSSQTGGKKHF. Here the CDR3 DNA reads TGCACCAGCAGCCAAACAGGGGGAAAAAAGCATTTT.